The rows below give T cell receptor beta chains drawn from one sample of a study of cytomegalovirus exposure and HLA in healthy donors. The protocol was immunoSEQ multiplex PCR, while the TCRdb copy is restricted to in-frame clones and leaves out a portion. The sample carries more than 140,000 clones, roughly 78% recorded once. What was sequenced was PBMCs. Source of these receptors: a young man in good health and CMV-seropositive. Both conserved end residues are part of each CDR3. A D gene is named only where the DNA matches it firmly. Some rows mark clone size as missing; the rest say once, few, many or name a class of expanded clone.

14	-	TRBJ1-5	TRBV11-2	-	CASSLDLGVQPQHF	TGTGCCAGCAGCTTAGATCTAGGGGTTCAGCCCCAGCATTTT
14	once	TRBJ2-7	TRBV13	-	CASSLGGSSYEQYF	TGTGCCAGCAGCTTAGGCGGGAGCTCCTACGAGCAGTACTTC
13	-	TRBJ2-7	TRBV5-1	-	CASSYLGAEEQYF	TGCGCCAGCAGCTACTTGGGGGCCGAGGAGCAGTACTTC
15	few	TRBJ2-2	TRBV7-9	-	CASSSRLTNTGELFF	TGTGCCAGCAGCTCCCGACTCACGAACACCGGGGAGCTGTTTTTT
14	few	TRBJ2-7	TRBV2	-	CASSDYRRSYEQYF	TGTGCCAGCAGTGATTACAGGCGTTCCTACGAGCAGTACTTC
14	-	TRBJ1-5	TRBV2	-	CASSDWTSNQPQHF	TGTGCCAGCAGTGACTGGACAAGTAATCAGCCCCAGCATTTT
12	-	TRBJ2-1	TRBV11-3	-	CASSLESDEQFF	TGTGCCAGCAGCTTAGAATCCGATGAGCAGTTCTTC
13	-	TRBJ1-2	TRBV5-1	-	CASSTPRADGYTF	TGCGCCAGCAGCACGCCTCGAGCTGATGGCTACACCTTC
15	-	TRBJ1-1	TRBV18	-	CASSPPEGLDTEAFF	TGTGCCAGCTCACCACCGGAAGGTCTAGACACTGAAGCTTTCTTT
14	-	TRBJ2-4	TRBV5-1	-	CASSAQGGTNIQYF	TGCGCCAGCAGCGCCCAAGGAGGGACAAACATTCAGTACTTC
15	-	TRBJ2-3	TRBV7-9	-	CASSLALAPTDTQYF	TGTGCCAGCAGCTTAGCCTTAGCGCCTACAGATACGCAGTATTTT
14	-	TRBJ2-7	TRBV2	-	CASKLSTASYEQYF	TGTGCCAGCAAACTCTCTACAGCCTCCTACGAGCAGTACTTC
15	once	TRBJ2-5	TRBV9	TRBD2	CASSVRDGLAETQYF	TGTGCCAGCAGCGTAAGGGACGGACTAGCAGAGACCCAGTACTTC